This T cell receptor (beta chain) was documented in a study of response to subunit inactivated influenza vaccine. Notes on the study in general: Authors suggested seasonal influenza vaccinations each recruit few new T cells.

TCRdb re-derived calls from the RT-PCR reads in MiXCR, one entry per CDR3 protein. This sample carries fewer than 550,000 distinct CDR3 sequences, about 25% of them seen once, and the ten largest clones take under 2.5%. Germline V gene data show CDR1 as MDHEN and CDR2 as SYDVKM. V was cut by 6 bases and J by 3 bases, with 9 bases left in between. The CDR3 contains 12 residues. This clonotype was counted between two and nine times. Its antigen is currently unknown. This TCR derives from a man in his fifties or sixties who received an inactivated influenza vaccine. This rearrangement joins TRBV28 to TRBJ2-7; a weak D match, TRBD2 (5 bases). Sequencing used CD4+ T cells sorted from PBMCs, obtained less than 6 days after vaccination. DNA of the CDR3: TGTGCCAGCAGGAACGGGATCTACGAGCAGTACTTC. It specifies CASRNGIYEQYF.